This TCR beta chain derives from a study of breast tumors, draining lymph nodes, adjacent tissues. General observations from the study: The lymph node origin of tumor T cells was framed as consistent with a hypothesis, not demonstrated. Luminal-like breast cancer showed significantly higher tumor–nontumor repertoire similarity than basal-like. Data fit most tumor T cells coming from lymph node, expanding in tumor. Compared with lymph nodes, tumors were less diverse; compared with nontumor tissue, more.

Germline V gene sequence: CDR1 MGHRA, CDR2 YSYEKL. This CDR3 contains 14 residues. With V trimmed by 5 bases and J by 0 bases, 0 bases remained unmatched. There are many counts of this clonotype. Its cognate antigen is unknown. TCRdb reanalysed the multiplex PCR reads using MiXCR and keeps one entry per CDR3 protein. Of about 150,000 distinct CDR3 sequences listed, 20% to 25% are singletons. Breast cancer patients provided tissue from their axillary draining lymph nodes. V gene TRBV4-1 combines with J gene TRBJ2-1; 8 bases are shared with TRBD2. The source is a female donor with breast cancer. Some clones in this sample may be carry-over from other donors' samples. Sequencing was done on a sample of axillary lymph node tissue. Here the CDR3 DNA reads TGCGCCAGCAGCGGGACTAGCTCCTACAATGAGCAGTTCTTC. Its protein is CASSGTSSYNEQFF.